What follows is one T cell receptor beta chain and its context. This entry belongs to a study of tumor T cells in aggressive B-cell lymphoma. Method: immunoSEQ multiplex PCR; TCRdb's copy keeps in-frame clones and lacks some. The sample has 6,500 to 9,500 clones, roughly four fifths seen once; the top ten hold 2.7%. Germline V gene data show CDR1 as MNHEY and CDR2 as SMNVEV (reference sequence). J was trimmed by 1 base and V by 5 bases; bases with no gene match: 8. This CDR3 is built from 16 residues. J is TRBJ1-1 and V is TRBV27; 9 bases match TRBD1. The receptor was isolated from an adult with diffuse large B cell lymphoma. The sequencing input was tumor tissue. The CDR3 loop is CASSPDRGGGNTEAFF. The DNA for the CDR3 is TGTGCCAGCAGTCCGGACAGGGGAGGGGGGAACACTGAAGCTTTCTTT.